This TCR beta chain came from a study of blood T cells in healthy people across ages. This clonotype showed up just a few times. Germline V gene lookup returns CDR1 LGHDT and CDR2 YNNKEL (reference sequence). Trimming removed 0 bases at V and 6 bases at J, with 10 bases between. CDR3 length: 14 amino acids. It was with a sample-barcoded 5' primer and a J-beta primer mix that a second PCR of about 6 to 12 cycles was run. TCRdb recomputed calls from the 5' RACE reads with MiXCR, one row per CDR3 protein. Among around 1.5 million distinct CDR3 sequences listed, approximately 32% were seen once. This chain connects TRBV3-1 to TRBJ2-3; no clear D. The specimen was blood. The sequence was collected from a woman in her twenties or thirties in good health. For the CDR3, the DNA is TGTGCCAGCAGCCAAGAATCTCCTTGGGATACGCAGTATTTT. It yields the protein CASSQESPWDTQYF.